These T cell receptor beta chains were read from a single sample in a study of vaccination effects on CD4 cells after COVID-19. These receptors are not linked to any known antigen. The method was immunoSEQ multiplex PCR; TCRdb's version includes in-frame clones alone and lacks a portion of them. The profile shows roughly 24,000 clones, around 74% of them singletons. The sample was CD4+ T cells from PBMCs cultured with HCoV-NL63 spike peptides, taken after COVID-19 vaccination. The receptors derive from a human donor who received a COVID-19 vaccine. CDR3s include the opening cysteine and the closing phenylalanine or tryptophan. A D gene is named only where the DNA matches it firmly. Clone size appears in some rows only: once, few, many, or a class for an expanded clone.

J gene: TRBJ1-5; D gene: NA; clone size: NA; V gene: TRBV29-1; CDR3 DNA: TGCAGCGTTGTTTGGGGGGCGGATCAGCCCCAGCATTTT; CDR3 protein: CSVVWGADQPQHF
J gene: TRBJ2-5; D gene: NA; clone size: NA; V gene: TRBV7-6; CDR3 DNA: TGTGCCAGCAGCTTAGCGGAAGAGACCCAGTACTTC; CDR3 protein: CASSLAEETQYF
J gene: TRBJ1-6; D gene: TRBD1; clone size: NA; V gene: TRBV9; CDR3 DNA: TGTGCCAGCAGCGCTGGGACAGGGGGCTCCTATAATTCACCCCTCCACTTT; CDR3 protein: CASSAGTGGSYNSPLHF
J gene: TRBJ1-1; D gene: NA; clone size: NA; V gene: TRBV30; CDR3 DNA: TGTGCCTGGAGTGCCCTCAGGAACACTGAAGCTTTCTTT; CDR3 protein: CAWSALRNTEAFF
J gene: TRBJ2-7; D gene: NA; clone size: few; V gene: TRBV19; CDR3 DNA: TGTGCCAGTAGCGAGCGGGACAGTAGCGAGCAGTACTTC; CDR3 protein: CASSERDSSEQYF
J gene: TRBJ2-1; D gene: NA; clone size: once; V gene: TRBV12-3/TRBV12-4; CDR3 DNA: TGTGCCAGCAGTCCCTCATCCTACAATGAGCAGTTCTTC; CDR3 protein: CASSPSSYNEQFF
J gene: TRBJ1-1; D gene: TRBD1; clone size: NA; V gene: TRBV7-2; CDR3 DNA: TGTGCCAGCAGCGCAGGGGGCTGGACTGAAGCTTTCTTT; CDR3 protein: CASSAGGWTEAFF
J gene: TRBJ2-5; D gene: NA; clone size: few; V gene: TRBV9; CDR3 DNA: TGTGCCAGCGGCCCCGGGGCGTTGGAGACCCAGTACTTC; CDR3 protein: CASGPGALETQYF
J gene: TRBJ1-1; D gene: NA; clone size: NA; V gene: TRBV2; CDR3 DNA: TGTGCCAGCAGTGAAGGCGGCGGAAGCAACACTGAAGCTTTCTTT; CDR3 protein: CASSEGGGSNTEAFF
J gene: TRBJ2-3; D gene: TRBD2; clone size: once; V gene: TRBV6-2/TRBV6-3; CDR3 DNA: TGTGCCAGCAGTTCTACTAGCGGGTCATGGGCAGATACGCAGTATTTT; CDR3 protein: CASSSTSGSWADTQYF
J gene: TRBJ1-2; D gene: NA; clone size: once; V gene: TRBV6-1; CDR3 DNA: TGTGCCAGCAGTGAAGCTGCGGCAGAGCGAGACTATGGCTACACCTTC; CDR3 protein: CASSEAAAERDYGYTF
J gene: TRBJ1-5; D gene: NA; clone size: few; V gene: TRBV19; CDR3 DNA: TGTGCCAGTAGTATGGGATGGGGCAATCAGCCCCAGCATTTT; CDR3 protein: CASSMGWGNQPQHF
J gene: TRBJ2-5; D gene: TRBD2; clone size: NA; V gene: TRBV30; CDR3 DNA: TGTGCCTGGAGAGGTTACGGGGGGGCAGTTGGGAAGACCCAGTACTTC; CDR3 protein: CAWRGYGGAVGKTQYF
J gene: TRBJ2-3; D gene: NA; clone size: NA; V gene: TRBV18; CDR3 DNA: TGTGCCAGCTCACCACCGGTAGCGACAGATACGCAGTATTTT; CDR3 protein: CASSPPVATDTQYF
J gene: TRBJ2-1; D gene: NA; clone size: NA; V gene: TRBV7-2; CDR3 DNA: TGTGCCAGCAGCTTAGTCTCCGTTGCCTACAATGAGCAGTTCTTC; CDR3 protein: CASSLVSVAYNEQFF
J gene: TRBJ1-5; D gene: TRBD1; clone size: NA; V gene: TRBV10-3; CDR3 DNA: TGTGCCATCACGCAGGGGGCGGCCCAGCCCCAGCATTTT; CDR3 protein: CAITQGAAQPQHF
J gene: TRBJ1-6; D gene: TRBD1; clone size: NA; V gene: TRBV2; CDR3 DNA: TGTGCCAGCAGCCTGACAGGGCGCAATTCACCCCTCCACTTT; CDR3 protein: CASSLTGRNSPLHF
J gene: TRBJ1-5; D gene: NA; clone size: NA; V gene: TRBV7-9; CDR3 DNA: TGTGCCAGCAGCCAAAGTGGCAGGGCTTATAGCAATCAGCCCCAGCATTTT; CDR3 protein: CASSQSGRAYSNQPQHF
J gene: TRBJ2-5; D gene: NA; clone size: NA; V gene: TRBV6-4; CDR3 DNA: TGTGCCAGCAGTAAGAATCCGGGGGAGACCCAGTACTTC; CDR3 protein: CASSKNPGETQYF
J gene: TRBJ2-7; D gene: NA; clone size: NA; V gene: TRBV11-1; CDR3 DNA: TGTGCCAGCAGCTTAGCTTCAGGGGAGAGCTCCTACGAGCAGTACTTC; CDR3 protein: CASSLASGESSYEQYF
J gene: TRBJ2-4; D gene: NA; clone size: NA; V gene: TRBV27; CDR3 DNA: TGTGCCAGCACCGCTCCAGATCCTGGGGGTTGGGGTGTTCAGTACTTC; CDR3 protein: CASTAPDPGGWGVQYF
J gene: TRBJ2-5; D gene: NA; clone size: NA; V gene: TRBV9; CDR3 DNA: TGTGCCAGCAGCGTAGGGACAGTTCAAGAGACCCAGTACTTC; CDR3 protein: CASSVGTVQETQYF
J gene: TRBJ2-3; D gene: TRBD2; clone size: NA; V gene: TRBV4-2; CDR3 DNA: TGTGCCAGCAGCCAAGATCTCGACGGGGGGGCAATAGATACGCAGTATTTT; CDR3 protein: CASSQDLDGGAIDTQYF
J gene: TRBJ2-5; D gene: TRBD2; clone size: few; V gene: TRBV7-6; CDR3 DNA: TGTGCCAGCAGCTTAGGGCCAGCGGGAGAGGAGACCCAGTACTTC; CDR3 protein: CASSLGPAGEETQYF
J gene: TRBJ1-3; D gene: TRBD1; clone size: NA; V gene: TRBV2; CDR3 DNA: TGTGCCAGCAGTGGAGATCGGACAGGGGGCGACACCATATATTTT; CDR3 protein: CASSGDRTGGDTIYF
J gene: TRBJ2-2; D gene: NA; clone size: NA; V gene: TRBV7-9; CDR3 DNA: TGTGCCGCTCCTTCGGGTGAGGGGCAATACACCGGGGAGCTGTTTTTT; CDR3 protein: CAAPSGEGQYTGELFF